What follows are 31 T cell receptor beta chains derived from one specimen sequenced in a study of early T cells in non-severe SARS-CoV-2 infection. Each CDR3 protein gets one entry after TCRdb re-called the 5' RACE reads with MiXCR. There are 68,000 or so distinct CDR3 sequences in the sample; approximately 12% occur only once, and about 4.4% lies in the top ten. The specimen was whole blood. These TCRs come from an adult who was a healthcare worker with PCR-confirmed SARS-CoV-2 infection or an uninfected control (not recorded which).

The V and J genes are TRBV6-1 and TRBJ2-5; D is ambiguous. Trimming removed 4 bases at V and 2 bases at J, with 8 bases between. Germline V gives CDR1 MNHNS, CDR2 SASEGT. This CDR3 region has 13 residues. The CDR3, as DNA: TGTGCCAGCAGTGGGGCGTATCAAGAGACCCAGTACTTC. Its translation is CASSGAYQETQYF.

Many counts were recorded for this clonotype. V is TRBV7-2 and J is TRBJ1-5, with D possibly being TRBD1 (5 bases). The germline V gene has CDR1 SGHTA and CDR2 FQGNSA. Trimming stripped 5 bases from V and 5 bases from J, with 13 bases between. The CDR3 sequence is 14 residues long. The CDR3 protein is CASSNQDSHQPQHF. The CDR3 DNA reads as TGTGCCAGCAGCAATCAAGACAGCCATCAGCCCCAGCATTTT.

The genes are TRBV7-2 and TRBJ1-2; D is perhaps TRBD1 (6 bases). The CDR3 totals 14 residues. The V and J ends lost 5 bases and 2 bases respectively, with 12 bases between them. The germline V gene has CDR1 SGHTA and CDR2 FQGNSA. The CDR3 reads CASSPRQENYGYTF. Written as DNA, the CDR3 is TGTGCCAGCAGCCCCCGACAGGAGAACTATGGCTACACCTTC.

This clonotype was found many times. The CDR3 protein is CASSRQGVVGELFF. Here the CDR3 DNA reads TGTGCCAGCAGCCGACAGGGGGTAGTCGGGGAGCTGTTTTTT. The chain couples TRBV11-2 to TRBJ2-2, with 9 nucleotides matching TRBD1. CDR1 and CDR2 from the germline V gene are SGHAT and FQNNGV. The CDR3 is 14 residues long. V shed 5 bases, J shed 7 bases, and the junction held 5 bases outside the gene matches.

This clonotype was detected many times. One junction end does not reproduce the germline sequence, and a read error may be involved. The chain joins TRBV5-4 to TRBJ2-5, with D hard to call. Germline V CDR1 and CDR2: SGHNT, YYREEE (reference sequence). The CDR3 contains 13 residues. The CDR3 bases are TGTGCCAGCAGCTTGGTAGAGGAAGAAACCCAGTACTTC. This translates into CASSLVEEETQYF.

This clonotype showed up just a few times. The chain employs TRBV5-4 and TRBJ2-7, with TRBD2 matching 13 bases. CDR3 size: 15 residues. The germline V gene encodes CDR1 SGHNT and CDR2 YYREEE (reference sequence). The V and J ends lost 5 bases and 4 bases, in that order; junction bases with no gene match: 6. CDR3 nucleotides: TGTGCCAGCAGTTGGACTAGCGGGGGCGGGTACGAGCAGTACTTC. It is translated as CASSWTSGGGYEQYF.

This chain links TRBV6-6 with TRBJ2-7; TRBD1 might be the D (5 bases). CDR1 and CDR2 from the germline V gene are MNHNY and SVGAGI (reference sequence). Trimming took 10 bases from V and 3 from J, leaving 10 bases between them. CDR3 length equals 11 residues. In DNA form, the CDR3 reads TGTGCCATGGGGCCAGTCTACGAGCAGTACTTC. Translation gives CAMGPVYEQYF.

This rearrangement joins TRBV3-1 to TRBJ2-7; a weak D match, TRBD1 (6 bases). Per germline, CDR1 LGHDT and CDR2 YNNKEL (reference sequence). The germline V and J ends were trimmed by 1 base and 6 bases, with 13 bases remaining between them. The CDR3 spans 14 residues. The CDR3 DNA is TGTGCCAGCAGCCAAGGTGCAGGGGCCCCCGAGCAGTACTTC. Residues: CASSQGAGAPEQYF.

This chain joins TRBV29-1 and TRBJ2-6, with 7 bases aligning to TRBD1. Germline-derived CDR1 and CDR2 are SQVTM and ANQGSEA. The CDR3 length is 15 residues. V was pared by 1 base and J by 0 bases, with 0 bases of the junction left unmatched. This CDR3 is CSVEGQGSGANVLTF. For the CDR3, the DNA is TGCAGCGTTGAAGGACAGGGCTCTGGGGCCAACGTCCTGACTTTC. Variable domain in full (rest from reference TRBV29-1 and TRBJ2-6): SAVISQKPSRDICQRGTSLTIQCQVDSQVTMMFWYRQQPGQSLTLIATANQGSEATYESGFVIDKFPISRPNLTFSTLTVSNMSPEDSSIYLCSVEGQGSGANVLTFGAGSRLTVL.

This clonotype was observed a few times. The CDR3 sequence is CASSLRTGSGNTIYF. CDR3 nucleotide sequence: TGTGCCAGCAGTCTTCGGACAGGCTCTGGAAACACCATATATTTT. The chain employs TRBV12-3 or TRBV12-4 and TRBJ1-3; TRBD1 matches 7 bases. V was pared by 5 bases and J by 0 bases, with 4 bases of the junction left unmatched. There are 15 residues in the CDR3.

This clonotype was found a few times. The V call is TRBV4-1, the J call TRBJ2-7; TRBD2 is a possible D gene (6 bases). V was pared by 3 bases and J by 6 bases, with 21 bases between. CDR3 size: 16 residues. In germline, CDR1 is MGHRA, CDR2 YSYEKL. Here the CDR3 reads CASSHPWGGGVGEQYF. The CDR3 DNA reads TGCGCCAGCAGCCATCCTTGGGGAGGCGGCGTGGGCGAGCAGTACTTC.

There are many counts of this clonotype. V gene TRBV28 combines with J gene TRBJ2-6; D ambiguous. V was pared by 6 bases and J by 0 bases, with 3 bases between. Germline values: CDR1 MDHEN, CDR2 SYDVKM. The CDR3 has 13 residues. The CDR3 protein is CASRFSGANVLTF. CDR3 sequence (DNA): TGTGCCAGCAGATTCTCTGGGGCCAACGTCCTGACTTTC.

At least ten counts were recorded for this clonotype. The rearrangement joins TRBV6-2 or TRBV6-3 to TRBJ2-4; D uncertain. V lost 2 bases and J lost 3, with 8 bases in between. The CDR3 is made up of 14 amino acids. The germline CDR1 and CDR2 sequences are MNHEY and SVGEGT. The CDR3 sequence is CASSYPDGKNIQYF. CDR3 nucleotides: TGTGCCAGCAGTTACCCGGACGGCAAAAACATTCAGTACTTC.

This clonotype was recorded many times. The gene calls are TRBV5-1 and TRBJ2-7; D unclear. Trimming took 4 bases from V and 2 from J, leaving 10 bases between them. Germline V gene sequence: CDR1 SGHRS, CDR2 YFSETQ. The CDR3 runs to 13 residues. CDR3 amino acids: CASSDGRTYEQYF. CDR3 bases: TGCGCCAGCAGCGATGGACGGACCTACGAGCAGTACTTC.

V gene TRBV5-6 combines with J gene TRBJ2-3; TRBD2 agrees at 9 bases. The CDR3 has 17 amino acids. Trimming cost V 4 bases and J 1 base; bases outside gene matches: 10. The germline V gene encodes CDR1 SGHDT and CDR2 YYEEEE. CDR3 sequence reads: CASSAFTIAGGTDTQYF. The CDR3 nucleotides read TGTGCCAGCAGCGCCTTTACTATAGCGGGGGGCACAGATACGCAGTATTTT.

Regarding this clonotype: A much larger clone differs from this one at a single base, so this may be a read error. The V call is TRBV20-1, the J call TRBJ1-5; TRBD1 aligns across 8 bases. The CDR3 is 14 amino acids. Germline V CDR1 and CDR2: DFQATT, SNEGSKA (reference sequence). The J segment lost 0 bases and the V segment lost 5 bases, leaving 3 bases of the junction unmatched. The CDR3, as DNA: TGCAGTGCTGCAGGGGGCTATAGCAATCAGCCCCAGCATTTT. The encoded protein is CSAAGGYSNQPQHF.

This clonotype came up many times. V usage is TRBV5-5 and J usage is TRBJ2-2, with TRBD1 as a possible D gene (5 bases). This CDR3 spans 16 amino acids. With 4 bases removed from V and 1 base from J, the gap between germline ends came to 14 bases. Per germline, CDR1 SGHKS and CDR2 YYEKEE (reference sequence). This chain's CDR3 is CASSPAAGWNTGELFF. Written as DNA, the CDR3 is TGTGCCAGCAGCCCCGCTGCAGGGTGGAACACCGGGGAGCTGTTTTTT. Filled out from reference TRBV5-5 and TRBJ2-2, the complete variable domain reads DAGVTQSPTHLIKTRGQQVTLRCSPISGHKSVSWYQQVLGQGPQFIFQYYEKEERGRGNFPDRFSARQFPNYSSELNVNALLLGDSALYLCASSPAAGWNTGELFFGEGSRLTVL.

This clonotype was recorded many times. V is TRBV12-3 or TRBV12-4 and J is TRBJ2-1; 7 bases agree with TRBD1. J gave up 5 bases and V 0 bases, and 10 bases lay outside the gene matches. The CDR3 sequence is 17 residues long. CDR3 residues: CASSLALVLDRNNEQFF. The DNA for the CDR3 is TGTGCCAGCAGTTTAGCGCTCGTCTTGGACAGGAACAATGAGCAGTTCTTC.

Many counts were recorded for this clonotype. This chain connects TRBV4-2 to TRBJ1-4, with TRBD1 identical over 7 bases. From germline, CDR1 is LGHNA and CDR2 YNFKEQ. CDR3 size: 14 residues. The V and J ends lost 0 bases and 7 bases, in that order; junction bases with no gene match: 2. The CDR3 region is CASSQDRGSEKLFF. The CDR3 DNA sequence: TGTGCCAGCAGCCAAGACAGGGGGTCTGAAAAACTGTTTTTT.

CDR3: CASTPGQGQYEQYF. The CDR3 DNA sequence: TGTGCCAGCACGCCGGGACAGGGCCAATACGAGCAGTACTTC. The chain joins TRBV28 to TRBJ2-7; 9 nucleotides align to TRBD1. CDR3 length: 14 residues. Losses at the gene ends were 7 bases for V and 4 bases for J; bases not matched to a gene: 8. Germline V CDR1 and CDR2: MDHEN, SYDVKM.

This clonotype was counted at least ten times. V and J are TRBV6-6 and TRBJ2-1; TRBD2 matches 8 bases. Germline V gene data show CDR1 as MNHNY and CDR2 as SVGAGI (reference sequence). The J segment lost 7 bases and the V segment lost 6 bases, leaving 11 bases of the junction unmatched. The CDR3 contains 15 residues. The CDR3 region is CASSPQRGPRNEQFF. CDR3 sequence (DNA): TGTGCCAGCAGCCCCCAGCGGGGGCCTCGTAATGAGCAGTTCTTC.

Ten or more counts support this clonotype. The chain combines TRBV11-2 with TRBJ2-1; possibly TRBD2 for D (7 bases). CDR3 length equals 15 residues. The germline CDR1 and CDR2 sequences are SGHAT and FQNNGV. V was shortened by 1 base and J by 4 bases, with 11 bases between the two germline ends. Here the CDR3 reads CASSLVGGPYNEQFF. The CDR3 DNA follows: TGTGCCAGCAGCTTAGTCGGGGGGCCGTACAATGAGCAGTTCTTC.

This clonotype has a handful of counts. This chain links TRBV2 with TRBJ1-2, with TRBD1 identical over 7 bases. The CDR3 contains 16 residues. The germline V gene encodes CDR1 SNHLY and CDR2 FYNNEI. V shed 4 bases and J 0 bases; nucleotides not matched to a gene: 8. CDR3: CASSAWDSSSNYGYTF. The CDR3 region has the DNA TGTGCCAGCAGTGCCTGGGACAGCTCTTCTAACTATGGCTACACCTTC.

This clonotype was recorded many times. This sequence joins TRBV6-1 and TRBJ2-7; TRBD2 matches 8 bases. Germline loops: CDR1 MNHNS, CDR2 SASEGT. Trimming removed 2 bases from V and 4 bases from J; junction bases left unmatched: 7. The CDR3 covers 15 residues. CDR3 in DNA: TGTGCCAGCAGTGAACGGGCGGGGGGACCGTACGAGCAGTACTTC. Amino acid sequence: CASSERAGGPYEQYF.

This clonotype was observed many times. The chain joins TRBV29-1 to TRBJ2-7; D is possibly TRBD1 (6 bases). CDR3 size: 15 residues. V dropped 0 bases and J dropped 7 bases, with 19 bases sitting between them. From germline, CDR1 is SQVTM and CDR2 ANQGSEA. CDR3: CSVEDPDSQPGEQYF. The CDR3 nucleotides read TGCAGCGTTGAAGACCCGGACAGTCAACCGGGAGAGCAGTACTTC.

This clonotype was seen ten or more times. The V and J genes are TRBV30 and TRBJ1-2; maybe TRBD1 (5 bases). Germline lookup yields CDR1 GTSNPN and CDR2 SVGIG (reference sequence). This CDR3 contains 15 residues. Trimming pared 3 bases from V and 2 bases from J, leaving 16 bases between. This CDR3 is CAWSPPGGINYGYTF. CDR3 in DNA: TGTGCCTGGAGCCCACCCGGGGGGATCAACTATGGCTACACCTTC.

A few counts support this clonotype. V usage is TRBV7-9 and J usage is TRBJ2-5; 7 nucleotides match TRBD2. The CDR3 is 14 residues long. Germline lookup yields CDR1 SEHNR and CDR2 FQNEAQ (reference sequence). V shed 1 base, J shed 2 bases, and the junction held 1 base outside the gene matches. The DNA for the CDR3 is TGTGCCAGCAGCTTAGGGGGGGGTCAAGAGACCCAGTACTTC. This translates into CASSLGGGQETQYF.

This clonotype was detected ten times or more. The chain carries TRBV12-3 or TRBV12-4 and TRBJ2-1, with D possibly being TRBD1 or TRBD2 (5 bases each). There are 15 residues in the CDR3. Trimming pared 6 bases from V and 2 bases from J, leaving 14 bases between. The CDR3 is CASSHRDQAYNEQFF. In DNA, the CDR3 is TGTGCCAGCAGCCACCGGGACCAAGCCTACAATGAGCAGTTCTTC.

This clonotype was seen only a few times. This chain uses TRBV5-1 with TRBJ1-1, with a possible D match to TRBD1 (6 bases). The V gene lost 4 bases and the J gene lost 2 bases, with 12 bases spanning the gap. The CDR3 length is 14 residues. Germline CDR1 is SGHRS and CDR2 is YFSETQ. The DNA for the CDR3 is TGCGCCAGCAGCGCACAGGGCCCCAACACTGAAGCTTTCTTT. Protein sequence: CASSAQGPNTEAFF. Full variable domain (remainder filled in from reference TRBV5-1 and TRBJ1-1): KAGVTQTPRYLIKTRGQQVTLSCSPISGHRSVSWYQQTPGQGLQFLFEYFSETQRNKGNFPGRFSGRQFSNSRSEMNVSTLELGDSALYLCASSAQGPNTEAFFGQGTRLTVV.

The chain has TRBV14 and TRBJ2-1; 11 bases align to TRBD2. Germline V gene data show CDR1 as SGHDN and CDR2 as FVKESK. Germline trimming cut 2 bases from V and 4 bases from J; bases unmatched to any gene: 4. The CDR3 runs 16 residues. The chain's CDR3 is CASSQFPSGGYNEQFF. Written as DNA, the CDR3 is TGTGCCAGCAGCCAATTCCCTAGCGGGGGGTACAATGAGCAGTTCTTC.

This clonotype was recorded many times. The genes are TRBV9 and TRBJ2-5; no reliable D call. This CDR3 spans 13 amino acids. The germline V gene has CDR1 SGDLS and CDR2 YYNGEE. Trimming took 2 bases from V and 5 from J, leaving 10 bases between them. This CDR3 is CASSVTGRETQYF. DNA for the CDR3: TGTGCCAGCAGCGTCACGGGCAGGGAGACCCAGTACTTC.